Described below is a single T cell receptor beta chain sequence and its context. The data stem from a study of blood T cell repertoires in COVID-19. As for the study in general: COVID-19 samples from acute and convalescent phases originated in the United States, Italy and Spain. T cells, B-cell-depleted T cells, or PBMCs supplied cDNA or gDNA.

Measured with immunoSEQ multiplex PCR; TCRdb has only the in-frame clones, and not every one. The data contain 200,000 to 300,000 clones, about 91% of them singletons. The CDR3 sequence is 13 residues long. V was cut by 3 bases and J by 4 bases, with 9 bases left in between. Germline V gives CDR1 SGHTA, CDR2 FQGTGA. Followed over time, Seattle patients had been enrolled while infection was active. The chain uses TRBV7-3 and TRBJ1-1; D call uncertain. The sequencing input was peripheral blood. The source is a person in their late teens or twenties with COVID-19, enrolled during active disease. The CDR3 reads CASSLGSGTEAFF. The CDR3 nucleotides read TGTGCCAGCAGCTTGGGCTCCGGCACTGAAGCTTTCTTT.